Below, 20 T cell receptor beta chains from the same sample are listed, as sequenced in a study of T cell repertoires in cytomegalovirus infection. TCRdb used MiXCR to reprocess the reads, holding one entry per CDR3 protein. Here the sample spans around 800,000 distinct CDR3 sequences, approximately 32% being singletons. Their antigens are not known. The specimen was cultured CD8+ T cells from PBMCs, collected from culture after CMV antigen stimulation. Source of these receptors: a human donor in good health (CMV status not recorded). Some clones in this sample may be carry-over from other donors' samples.

The J gene is TRBJ1-2, the V gene TRBV7-8, with a weak D call TRBD1 (5 bases). The CDR3 contains 14 residues. The V end lost 5 bases, the J end lost 4 bases, and 14 bases lay between the germline ends. CDR1 is SGHVS, CDR2 FQNEAQ, per germline. In DNA, the CDR3 is TGTGCCAGCAGCCCGATCGGGGACGGCTATGGCTACACCTTC. Amino acid sequence: CASSPIGDGYGYTF. Variable domain in full (rest from reference TRBV7-8 and TRBJ1-2): GAGVSQSPRYKVAKRGQDVALRCDPISGHVSLFWYQQALGQGPEFLTYFQNEAQLDKSGLPSDRFFAERPEGSVSTLKIQRTQQEDSAVYLCASSPIGDGYGYTFGSGTRLTVV.

The J gene is TRBJ2-3, the V gene TRBV27; no clear D. Germline assignment: CDR1 MNHEY and CDR2 SMNVEV (reference sequence). Between the trimmed V and J ends, which lost 4 bases and 4 bases, there was a span of 6 bases. CDR3 size: 12 residues. CDR3 in amino acids: CASSSKPDTQYF. The CDR3 DNA reads as TGTGCCAGCAGTTCGAAGCCAGATACGCAGTATTTT.

Ten or more counts support this clonotype. The rearrangement uses TRBV7-9 and TRBJ2-7; D gene ambiguous. The germline gives CDR1 SEHNR, CDR2 FQNEAQ (reference sequence). This CDR3 region has 13 residues. V dropped 4 bases and J dropped 4 bases, with 11 bases sitting between them. The CDR3 coding sequence is TGTGCCAGCAGCTCAGGACGCCCTTACGAGCAGTACGTC. This codes for CASSSGRPYEQYV.

This clonotype has a handful of counts. The CDR3 DNA is TGTGCCAGCAGCTTGGTCCAGCACACCAACTACGAGCAGTACGTC. Residues: CASSLVQHTNYEQYV. The J gene is TRBJ2-7, the V gene TRBV5-6; D gene uncertain. V was pared by 0 bases and J by 3 bases, with 13 bases between. The germline V gene encodes CDR1 SGHDT and CDR2 YYEEEE. The CDR3 is 15 residues long.

For this clonotype: This sequence may be a read error, since a much larger clone differs from it by one base. The V call is TRBV4-2, the J call TRBJ1-2, with 10 nucleotides matching TRBD1. V lost 1 base to trimming and J lost 7 bases; unmatched junction nucleotides: 0. Germline lookup yields CDR1 LGHNA and CDR2 YNFKEQ. CDR3 length: 13 amino acids. CDR3 sequence (DNA): TGTGCCAGCAGCCAAGGGACAGGGGGTGGCTACACCTTC. This translates into CASSQGTGGGYTF.

This clonotype has more than one count but fewer than ten. This chain uses TRBV6-1 with TRBJ2-1; TRBD2 is a possible D gene (5 bases). The CDR3 spans 15 residues. V gave up 6 bases and J gave up 2 bases, with 14 bases separating them. CDR1 and CDR2 from the germline V gene are MNHNS and SASEGT. The CDR3 loop is CASSVDGETYNEQFF. For the CDR3, the DNA is TGTGCCAGCAGCGTTGATGGGGAGACCTACAATGAGCAGTTCTTC.

For the CDR3, the DNA is TGTGCCATAGGGCAGCCGGAGCATTTT. Translating gives CAIGQPEHF. This sequence joins TRBV6-8 and TRBJ1-5; D is ambiguous. The CDR3 consists of 9 residues. V lost 10 bases, J lost 14 bases, and 12 bases lay in between. Germline V CDR1 and CDR2: MNHGY, SAAAGT.

This clonotype was observed a handful of times. The V gene is TRBV6-5, the J gene TRBJ1-4; D possibly corresponds to TRBD1 (5 bases). Germline lookup yields CDR1 MNHEY and CDR2 SVGAGI. The length of the CDR3 is 16 residues. The V end lost 5 bases, the J end lost 7 bases, and 20 bases lay between the germline ends. The CDR3 nucleotides are TGTGCCAGCAGTCCCTGGGCCTTACAGGATGGTGAAAAACTGTTTTTT. Translation gives CASSPWALQDGEKLFF.

CDR3 residues: CASSSIASNQPQHF. The CDR3 nucleotides are TGTGCCTCAAGTAGTATAGCCAGCAATCAGCCCCAGCATTTT. V gene TRBV19 combines with J gene TRBJ1-5; D is ambiguous. Trimming took 11 bases from V and 1 from J, leaving 15 bases between them. The germline gives CDR1 LNHDA, CDR2 SQIVND (reference sequence). The CDR3 covers 14 residues.

This clonotype was counted between two and nine times. The chain carries TRBV7-6 and TRBJ2-7; maybe TRBD2 (5 bases). This CDR3 comprises 16 residues. Trimming removed 5 bases from V and 3 bases from J, with 20 bases in between. The germline V gene encodes CDR1 SGHVS and CDR2 FNYEAQ. As DNA, the CDR3 is TGTGCCAGCAGCACCGCCCAATCTGGACTCATCTACGAGCAGTACTTC. This encodes CASSTAQSGLIYEQYF. Supplemented by reference TRBV7-6 and TRBJ2-7, the full variable domain reads GAGVSQSPRYKVTKRGQDVALRCDPISGHVSLYWYRQALGQGPEFLTYFNYEAQQDKSGLPNDRFSAERPEGSISTLTIQRTEQRDSAMYRCASSTAQSGLIYEQYFGPGTRLTVT.

The chain couples TRBV6-6 to TRBJ2-3; 7 bases map to TRBD2. Germline V lookup: CDR1 MNHNY, CDR2 SVGAGI (reference sequence). The CDR3 has 14 residues. J gave up 6 bases and V 2 bases, and 5 bases lay outside the gene matches. CDR3 region: CASSYPSGADTQYF. CDR3 sequence (DNA): TGTGCCAGCAGTTACCCCAGCGGGGCGGATACGCAGTATTTT.

The gene calls are TRBV19 and TRBJ1-1; tentative D call: TRBD1 (6 bases). This CDR3 comprises 15 residues. Trimming shortened V by 8 bases and J by 0 bases, and 16 bases separated the two germline ends. Looked up from germline, CDR1 is LNHDA and CDR2 is SQIVND (reference sequence). CDR3 sequence (DNA): TGTGCCAGTTTCCCGGGGGCCCCCATGAACACTGAAGCTTTCTTT. Translating it yields CASFPGAPMNTEAFF.

As regards this clonotype: A junction boundary mismatches the germline segment, possibly from a read error. This chain links TRBV6-1 with TRBJ2-5, with 7 bases fitting TRBD1. CDR3 length: 14 residues. From germline, CDR1 is MNHNS and CDR2 SASEGT. The CDR3 bases are TGTGTCAGCAGCTGGACAGGTGATGGCGAGACCCAGTACTTC. Its protein product is CVSSWTGDGETQYF.

The rearrangement joins TRBV7-9 to TRBJ2-1, with 9 bases that match TRBD1. The V gene end was trimmed by 8 bases and the J gene end by 6 bases; junction bases not matched to a gene: 11. The CDR3 is 15 residues long. Germline loops: CDR1 SEHNR, CDR2 FQNEAQ (reference sequence). The CDR3 sequence is CASGIPGQGINEQFF. The CDR3 DNA reads TGTGCCAGCGGAATACCGGGACAGGGAATCAATGAGCAGTTCTTC.

The J gene is TRBJ1-5, the V gene TRBV14; maybe TRBD1 (5 bases). The CDR3 length is 15 residues. CDR1 SGHDN and CDR2 FVKESK come from the germline V gene. The V and J ends lost 10 bases and 7 bases respectively, with 23 bases between them. CDR3 loop: CANLVPGPGDQPQHF. CDR3 nucleotide sequence: TGTGCCAACTTGGTTCCGGGGCCGGGAGACCAGCCCCAGCATTTT.

This clonotype was observed a handful of times. V usage is TRBV27 and J usage is TRBJ1-2; possible D gene TRBD1, 5 bases. Looked up from germline, CDR1 is MNHEY and CDR2 is SMNVEV (reference sequence). V was clipped by 5 bases and J by 5 bases, with 15 bases between them. CDR3 size: 14 residues. This chain's CDR3 is CASSPGYRPYGYTF. The CDR3 DNA is TGTGCCAGCAGTCCTGGATACAGGCCTTATGGCTACACCTTC.

In nucleotides, the CDR3 is TGTGCCTATGGGGCCAACGTCCTGACTTTC. Translation: CAYGANVLTF. The rearrangement uses TRBV10-3 and TRBJ2-6, with D hard to call. This CDR3 has 10 amino acids. Germline CDR1 ENHRY, CDR2 SYGVKD. Trimming removed 11 bases from V and 3 bases from J, with 2 bases in between.

The chain couples TRBV6-6 to TRBJ1-2, with D unresolved. The CDR3 length is 15 residues. CDR1 is MNHNY, CDR2 SVGAGI, per germline (reference sequence). V lost 7 bases, J lost 4 bases, and 19 bases lay in between. The CDR3 nucleotides are TGTGCCAGCACCATCTGGACCTCTGCTTTCTATGGCTACACCTTC. Residues: CASTIWTSAFYGYTF.

This clonotype was detected many times. The chain links TRBV19 to TRBJ1-5, with 9 bases identical to TRBD1. Per the germline V gene, CDR1 is LNHDA and CDR2 is SQIVND (reference sequence). The CDR3 has 14 amino acids. V lost 4 bases, J lost 5 bases, and 3 bases stayed unmatched. The CDR3 is CASSTWTGDQPQHF. CDR3 sequence (DNA): TGTGCCAGTAGTACTTGGACAGGGGATCAGCCCCAGCATTTT.

This clonotype was counted a few times. The V gene is TRBV27, the J gene TRBJ1-5, with a tentative D call TRBD1 (6 bases). The CDR3 sequence is 15 residues long. Germline CDR1 MNHEY, CDR2 SMNVEV (reference sequence). The V end was cut by 2 bases, the J end by 3 bases, with 11 bases between. The CDR3 protein is CASSLIGGHNQPQHF. CDR3 nucleotides: TGTGCCAGCAGTTTAATCGGGGGGCACAATCAGCCCCAGCATTTT.